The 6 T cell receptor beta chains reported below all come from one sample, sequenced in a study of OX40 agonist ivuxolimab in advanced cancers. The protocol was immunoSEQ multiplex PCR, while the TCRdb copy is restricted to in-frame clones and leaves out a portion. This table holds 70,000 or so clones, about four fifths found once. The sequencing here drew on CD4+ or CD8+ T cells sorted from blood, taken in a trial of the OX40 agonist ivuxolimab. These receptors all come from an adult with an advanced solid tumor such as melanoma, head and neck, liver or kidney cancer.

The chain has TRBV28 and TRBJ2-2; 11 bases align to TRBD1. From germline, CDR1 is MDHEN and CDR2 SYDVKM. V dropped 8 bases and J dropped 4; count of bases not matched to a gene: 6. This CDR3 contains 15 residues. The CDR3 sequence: CASWQGQGATGELFF. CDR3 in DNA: TGTGCCAGCTGGCAAGGACAGGGGGCCACCGGGGAGCTGTTTTTT.

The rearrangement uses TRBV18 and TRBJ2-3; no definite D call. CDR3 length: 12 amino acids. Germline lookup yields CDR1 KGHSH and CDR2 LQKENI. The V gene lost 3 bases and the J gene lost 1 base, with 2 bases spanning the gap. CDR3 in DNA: TGTGCCAGCTCACCCGGCACAGATACGCAGTATTTT. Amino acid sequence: CASSPGTDTQYF. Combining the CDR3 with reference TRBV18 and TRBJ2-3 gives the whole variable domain NAGVMQNPRHLVRRRGQEARLRCSPMKGHSHVYWYRQLPEEGLKFMVYLQKENIIDESGMPKERFSAEFPKEGPSILRIQQVVRGDSAAYFCASSPGTDTQYFGPGTRLTVL.

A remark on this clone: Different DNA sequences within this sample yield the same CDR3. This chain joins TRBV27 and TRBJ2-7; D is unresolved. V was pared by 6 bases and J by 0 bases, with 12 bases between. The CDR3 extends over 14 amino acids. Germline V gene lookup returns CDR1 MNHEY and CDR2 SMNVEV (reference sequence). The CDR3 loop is CASSPRTVSYEQYF. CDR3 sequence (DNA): TGTGCCAGCAGCCCCCGGACGGTCTCCTACGAGCAGTACTTC.

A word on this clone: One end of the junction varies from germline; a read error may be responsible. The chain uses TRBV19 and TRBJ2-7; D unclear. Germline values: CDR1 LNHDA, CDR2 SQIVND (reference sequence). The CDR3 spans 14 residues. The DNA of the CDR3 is TGTGCCAGTAGTATAGACACGGTCTCCCACGAGCAGTACTTC. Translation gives CASSIDTVSHEQYF.

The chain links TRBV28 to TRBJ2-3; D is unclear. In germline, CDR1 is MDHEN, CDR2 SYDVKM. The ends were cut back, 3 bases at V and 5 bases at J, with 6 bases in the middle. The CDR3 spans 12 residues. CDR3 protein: CASSLTVDTQYF. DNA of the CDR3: TGTGCCAGCAGTTTGACTGTAGATACGCAGTATTTT. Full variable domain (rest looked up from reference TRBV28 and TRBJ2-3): DVKVTQSSRYLVKRTGEKVFLECVQDMDHENMFWYRQDPGLGLRLIYFSYDVKMKEKGDIPEGYSVSREKKERFSLILESASTNQTSMYLCASSLTVDTQYFGPGTRLTVL.

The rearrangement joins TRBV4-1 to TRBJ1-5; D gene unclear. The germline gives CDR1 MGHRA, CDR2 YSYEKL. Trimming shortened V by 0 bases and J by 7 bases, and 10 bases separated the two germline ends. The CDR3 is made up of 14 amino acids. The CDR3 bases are TGCGCCAGCAGCCAAGATCATGGAGGACAGCCCCAGCATTTT. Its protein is CASSQDHGGQPQHF.